These T cell receptor beta chains were read from a single sample in a study of graft-versus-host responses after intestinal transplantation. No antigen has been identified for these receptors. Assay used: immunoSEQ multiplex PCR; TCRdb lists only in-frame clones, some missing. The repertoire holds roughly 69,000 clones, with roughly nine tenths as singletons. The specimen comprised unstimulated CD8+ T cells sorted from spleen or lymph node cells, sampled before transplant. These receptors originate from a human donor who was the organ donor for an intestinal transplant. The CDR3 runs from the conserved cysteine through the conserved F or W. D genes are given only for firm matches. Expanded clones are given a class, and other clones once, few, many or no size at all.

NA NA TRBJ1-1 TRBV6-1 CASSEASGRANTEAFF TGTGCCAGCAGTGAAGCGAGTGGCAGGGCTAACACTGAAGCTTTCTTT
once NA TRBJ1-1 TRBV28 CASSLVPPEAFF TGTGCCAGCAGTTTAGTCCCTCCTGAAGCTTTCTTT
NA TRBD1 TRBJ1-1 TRBV7-8 CASSMGQGSEAFF TGTGCCAGCAGCATGGGACAGGGATCTGAAGCTTTCTTT
few NA TRBJ2-3 TRBV29-1 CSAFASGISTDTQYF TGCAGCGCTTTTGCGTCAGGGATAAGCACAGATACGCAGTATTTT
once NA TRBJ1-1 TRBV19 CASSTLPGRRSGGTEAFF TGTGCCAGTAGTACCCTCCCCGGCAGGAGAAGCGGAGGGACTGAAGCTTTCTTT
once NA TRBJ2-7 TRBV20-1 CSARMGLEQYF TGCAGTGCTAGAATGGGGCTCGAGCAGTACTTC
NA TRBD1 TRBJ2-7 TRBV15 CATSSDDRGLYEQYF TGTGCCACCAGCAGCGACGACAGGGGACTCTACGAGCAGTACTTC
NA TRBD1 TRBJ2-3 TRBV25-1 CASGVQGALTDTQYF TGTGCCAGCGGCGTACAGGGGGCCCTCACAGATACGCAGTATTTT
NA NA TRBJ2-2 TRBV12-5 CASGFSTGELFF TGTGCTAGTGGTTTCAGCACCGGGGAGCTGTTTTTT
NA TRBD2 TRBJ2-7 TRBV28 CASSDPGGGPGDEQYF TGTGCCAGCAGCGACCCCGGGGGGGGCCCGGGGGACGAGCAGTACTTC
NA TRBD2 TRBJ2-7 TRBV4-1 CASSQGLAGISPPHEQYF TGCGCCAGCAGCCAAGGCCTAGCGGGAATATCCCCTCCCCACGAGCAGTACTTC
once NA TRBJ1-3 TRBV30 CACTCQDLSGNTIYF TGTGCCTGTACGTGTCAGGATCTCTCTGGAAACACCATATATTTT
NA TRBD2 TRBJ2-7 TRBV19 CASSMSSGSGYEQYF TGTGCCAGTAGTATGTCTAGCGGGAGTGGATACGAGCAGTACTTC
NA NA TRBJ2-1 TRBV30 CAWKDHRANEQFF TGTGCCTGGAAAGACCACAGGGCCAATGAGCAGTTCTTC
NA NA TRBJ1-1 TRBV10-3 CAISELRQGYSKGTEAFF TGTGCCATCAGTGAGTTGAGGCAGGGTTACTCCAAGGGGACTGAAGCTTTCTTT
NA TRBD2 TRBJ2-7 TRBV19 CASSIDTSGTYEQYF TGTGCCAGTAGTATAGACACTAGCGGAACCTACGAGCAGTACTTC
NA TRBD1 TRBJ1-6 TRBV4-3 CASSQEWGTGDSPLHF TGCGCCAGCAGCCAAGAATGGGGGACAGGCGATTCACCCCTCCACTTT